This passage covers 15 T cell receptor beta chains from one sample sequenced in a study of regulatory T cells in long-lasting Graves disease (dated by TCRdb to the early 2020s). The library came from multiplex PCR. Data came from an Illumina HiSeq 4000. TCR beta libraries were built with iRepertoire HTBI primers and Arm-PCR amplification of CDR3 regions. The public sequencing data were trimmed at Q25 with fastp and processed into clonotypes with MiXCR by TCRdb, which kept only in-frame beta chains. Rows are unified per CDR3 protein, each entry keeping the most common DNA and genes. In this sample the table shows about 450,000 distinct CDR3 sequences, 12% to 15% of which occur a single time. The ten most abundant clones make up roughly 18% of the sample. The label giving this sample's time point can be read as: newly diagnosed GD, antithyroid drugs for less than 3 months. RNA was extracted from PBMCs in TRIzol for both TCR sequencing and RNA sequencing.

The same sample was also studied in work on T cells in Graves' hyperthyroidism and ophthalmopathy.

The sample was peripheral blood mononuclear cells (PBMCs), taken at new diagnosis, from a patient treated with antithyroid drugs. The receptors shown here come from a woman aged 45-59 years with Graves disease. Donor details come from another sample of the same person, matched by shared clones.

This clonotype was observed many times. The V and J genes are TRBV12-3 or TRBV12-4 and TRBJ2-5; D remains unclear. The CDR3 loop spans 12 amino acids. Trimming stripped 3 bases from V and 2 bases from J, with 4 bases between. CDR3 region: CASSFSQETQYF. The CDR3 coding sequence is TGTGCCAGCAGTTTCAGTCAAGAGACCCAGTACTTC.

The chain joins TRBV9 to TRBJ2-6, with 8 bases lining up with TRBD1. The CDR3 sequence is 17 residues long. The trim removed 4 bases at V and 3 bases at J, leaving 9 bases unmatched. The V gene's germline CDR1 is SGDLS and CDR2 YYNGEE. The chain's CDR3 is CASSFPSTGDGANVLTF. CDR3 sequence (DNA): TGTGCCAGCAGCTTCCCGTCGACAGGGGATGGGGCCAACGTCCTGACTTTC.

The chain links TRBV6-1 to TRBJ2-3, with TRBD2 as a possible D gene (6 bases). The CDR3 spans 14 residues. V lost 2 bases to trimming and J lost 4 bases, with 10 bases between them. CDR1 and CDR2 (germline): MNHNS, SASEGT. The CDR3 DNA reads as TGTGCCAGCAGTGAATCCGGGGGTGCAGATACGCAGTATTTT. As protein: CASSESGGADTQYF.

This clonotype was picked up many times. The V gene is TRBV28, the J gene TRBJ2-1; D gene uncertain. The germline CDR1 and CDR2 sequences are MDHEN and SYDVKM. The ends were cut back, 3 bases at V and 4 bases at J, with 10 bases in the middle. The CDR3 runs 14 residues. The CDR3 loop reads CASSFEGVYNEQFF. CDR3 coding DNA: TGTGCCAGCAGTTTTGAAGGAGTTTACAATGAGCAGTTCTTC. Combining the CDR3 with reference TRBV28 and TRBJ2-1 gives the whole variable domain DVKVTQSSRYLVKRTGEKVFLECVQDMDHENMFWYRQDPGLGLRLIYFSYDVKMKEKGDIPEGYSVSREKKERFSLILESASTNQTSMYLCASSFEGVYNEQFFGPGTRLTVL.

This clonotype was detected only a few times. This rearrangement joins TRBV6-5 to TRBJ2-1, with 8 nucleotides matching TRBD2. The germline gives CDR1 MNHEY, CDR2 SVGAGI. Trimming cost V 1 base and J 7 bases; bases outside gene matches: 18. This CDR3 comprises 19 residues. The CDR3 nucleotides read TGTGCCAGCAGTTACTGGGGGGCAAAAGCGGGAGCGGGGTGGAATGAGCAGTTCTTC. Translating gives CASSYWGAKAGAGWNEQFF.

This chain links TRBV30 with TRBJ2-1; 11 bases fit TRBD2. J lost 4 bases, V lost 5 bases, and 25 bases had no gene match. CDR1 and CDR2 from the germline V gene are GTSNPN and SVGIG (reference sequence). The CDR3 consists of 21 residues. The CDR3 DNA reads as TGTGCCTGGGGGGACGGGACAAGCACCCCCGGACTAGCGGGCATTTACAATGAGCAGTTCTTC. This codes for CAWGDGTSTPGLAGIYNEQFF. Combining the CDR3 with reference TRBV30 and TRBJ2-1 gives the whole variable domain SQTIHQWPATLVQPVGSPLSLECTVEGTSNPNLYWYRQAAGRGLQLLFYSVGIGQISSEVPQNLSASRPQDRQFILSSKKLLLSDSGFYLCAWGDGTSTPGLAGIYNEQFFGPGTRLTVL.

This clonotype was seen at least ten times. The chain is built from TRBV5-1 and TRBJ2-1; D unclear. The germline CDR1 and CDR2 sequences are SGHRS and YFSETQ. V lost 0 bases to trimming and J lost 8 bases, with 9 bases between them. This CDR3 is 13 amino acids long. The CDR3 here is CASSLGAEDEQFF. CDR3 sequence (DNA): TGCGCCAGCAGCTTGGGGGCAGAGGATGAGCAGTTCTTC.

A remark on this clonotype: A read error may be the cause here, since a much bigger clone is one base away. The rearrangement links TRBV5-1 to TRBJ2-4; D is unclear. V lost 1 base, J lost 13 bases, and 21 bases lay in between. There are 15 residues in the CDR3. The germline V gene has CDR1 SGHRS and CDR2 YFSETQ. In DNA form, the CDR3 reads TGCGCCAGCAGCTTGTCAATCGGTACTTCCAATGAGCAGTACTTC. It encodes CASSLSIGTSNEQYF.

About this clonotype: A read error may explain this, as a much larger clone is one base away. The gene calls are TRBV6-1 and TRBJ2-7; 9 bases map to TRBD1. The length of the CDR3 is 13 residues. CDR1 and CDR2 from the germline V gene are MNHNS and SASEGT. Written as DNA, the CDR3 is TGTGCCGGCAGTGGACAGGGGCGAGAAGAGCAGTACTTC. Translating gives CAGSGQGREEQYF.

About this clonotype: This clone may be a read error of a much larger clone one base away. The rearrangement links TRBV30 to TRBJ2-7, with D tentatively TRBD1 (5 bases). CDR3 length equals 13 residues. Trimming cost V 5 bases and J 3 bases, with 14 bases left between them. Per germline, CDR1 GTSNPN and CDR2 SVGIG (reference sequence). CDR3 coding DNA: TGTGCCTGGTCTCTCAGGGCAAACTACGAGCAGTACTTC. Translation: CAWSLRANYEQYF.

This clonotype occurred a few times. CDR3 DNA sequence: TGTGCCAGTAGTAAGGGCAGTCCTGGCACAGATACGCAGTATTTT. Its protein product is CASSKGSPGTDTQYF. V is TRBV19 and J is TRBJ2-3; D is uncertain. The CDR3 runs 15 residues. V lost 4 bases and J 1 base, leaving 12 bases between the germline ends. In germline, CDR1 is LNHDA, CDR2 SQIVND (reference sequence).

V gene TRBV5-1 combines with J gene TRBJ1-4; TRBD1 is a possible D gene (5 bases). V gave up 4 bases and J gave up 0 bases, with 10 bases separating them. The CDR3 loop spans 15 amino acids. Germline V gene lookup returns CDR1 SGHRS and CDR2 YFSETQ. The CDR3 is CASSLWTTTNEKLFF. CDR3 coding DNA: TGCGCCAGCAGCCTGTGGACAACAACTAATGAAAAACTGTTTTTT. Variable domain in full (rest from reference TRBV5-1 and TRBJ1-4): KAGVTQTPRYLIKTRGQQVTLSCSPISGHRSVSWYQQTPGQGLQFLFEYFSETQRNKGNFPGRFSGRQFSNSRSEMNVSTLELGDSALYLCASSLWTTTNEKLFFGSGTQLSVL.

This clonotype has a count of ten or more. The chain employs TRBV18 and TRBJ2-2; the D is unclear. Germline V CDR1 and CDR2: KGHSH, LQKENI. The CDR3 is 15 amino acids. The ends were cut back, 1 base at V and 5 bases at J, with 11 bases in the middle. CDR3 region: CASSPLGWITGELFF. The CDR3 bases are TGTGCCAGCTCACCACTAGGATGGATTACCGGGGAGCTGTTTTTT.

This clonotype was picked up many times. The chain couples TRBV7-3 to TRBJ2-3; 9 bases map to TRBD2. The CDR3 sequence is 15 residues long. Per the germline V gene, CDR1 is SGHTA and CDR2 is FQGTGA. V trimming: 2 bases; J trimming: 4 bases; junction bases outside the gene matches: 4. As DNA, the CDR3 is TGTGCCAGCAGCTTAGCGGGAGGGGCGGCAGATACGCAGTATTTT. Its translation: CASSLAGGAADTQYF.

On this clonotype itself: At one of its ends the junction is not consistent with the germline gene, which may arise from a read error. The rearrangement joins TRBV12-3 or TRBV12-4 to TRBJ2-3; 11 positions agree with TRBD1. The CDR3 is made up of 16 amino acids. The CDR3 protein is CANSSGDRGGTDTQYF. The CDR3 DNA sequence: TGTGCCAACAGTTCGGGGGACAGGGGGGGCACAGATACGCAGTATTTT.